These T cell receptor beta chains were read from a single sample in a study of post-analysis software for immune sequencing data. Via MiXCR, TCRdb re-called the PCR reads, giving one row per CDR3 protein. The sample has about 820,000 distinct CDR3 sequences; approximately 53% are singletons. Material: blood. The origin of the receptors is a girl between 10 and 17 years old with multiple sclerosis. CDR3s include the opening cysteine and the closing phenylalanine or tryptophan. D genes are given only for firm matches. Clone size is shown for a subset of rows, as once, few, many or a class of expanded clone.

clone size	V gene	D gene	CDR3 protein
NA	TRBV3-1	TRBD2	CASSRLAGEPYEQYF
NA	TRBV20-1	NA	CSAFSKPPWGYTF
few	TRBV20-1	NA	CSARGSYNEQFF
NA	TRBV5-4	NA	CASSGRGGLNTEAFF
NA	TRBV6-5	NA	CATTRLARQGEQYF
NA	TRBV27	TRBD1	CASSSRTGRRSYEQYF
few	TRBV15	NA	CAASRGGAGEETQYF
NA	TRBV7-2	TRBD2	CASSLDWLAGVPYNEQFF
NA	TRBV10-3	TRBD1	CAIRGTGGQGYGYTF
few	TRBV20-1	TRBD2	CSARAGDYPSSYNEQFF
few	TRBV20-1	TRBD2	CSASSGSGSYEQYF
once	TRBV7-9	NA	CASSPAGLSCNEQFF
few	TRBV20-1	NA	CSAIGSKGTQYF
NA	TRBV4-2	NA	CASSPLGDSTDTQYF
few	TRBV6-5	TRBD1	CACGAQGDYEQYF
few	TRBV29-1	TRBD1	CSVYTDRGYEQYF
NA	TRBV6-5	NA	CASSLGLGATDTQYF
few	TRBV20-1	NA	CSAIEDYEQYF
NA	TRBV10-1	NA	CASSEDSTKASSYNEQFF
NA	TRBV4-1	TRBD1	CASSQERSRQGNYEQYF
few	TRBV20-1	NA	CSARIAEGPNEQFF
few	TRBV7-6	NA	CASSLARDGTYEQYF
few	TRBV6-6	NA	CASSYLSGSDEQFF
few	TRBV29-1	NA	CSVDLWGIDYGYTF
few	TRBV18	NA	CASSPLRGTPTYEQYF
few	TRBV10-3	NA	CAISPGTLRGEQYF
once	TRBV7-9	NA	CASSLTGSLRVEQYF
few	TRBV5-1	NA	CASTPGSANYGYTF
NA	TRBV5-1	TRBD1	CASSLGQGAMETQYF